These T cell receptor beta chains were read from a single sample in a study of cytomegalovirus exposure and HLA in healthy donors. The method was immunoSEQ multiplex PCR; TCRdb's version includes in-frame clones alone and lacks a portion of them. The sample shows roughly 140,000 clones, roughly 80% of them seen only once. Sequencing was performed on PBMCs. These TCRs come from a middle-aged woman in good health and CMV-seropositive. Each CDR3 is given with its conserved first and last residue. The order of the fields is J gene, CDR3 length, V gene, D gene, clone size, CDR3 protein, CDR3 DNA. D genes are given only for firm matches. For some rows the clone size is stated as once, few or many, or as a class when expanded; others skip it.

j_call: TRBJ2-7
cdr3_length: 13
v_call: TRBV11-2
d_call: -
clone_size: -
cdr3_aa: CASSFGSSYEQYF
cdr3_nt: TGTGCCAGCAGCTTTGGGAGCTCCTACGAGCAGTACTTC

j_call: TRBJ2-3
cdr3_length: 15
v_call: TRBV28
d_call: -
clone_size: -
cdr3_aa: CASSRKITSTDTQYF
cdr3_nt: TGTGCCAGCAGTCGAAAAATTACTAGCACAGATACGCAGTATTTT

j_call: TRBJ2-7
cdr3_length: 17
v_call: TRBV4-1
d_call: TRBD2
clone_size: -
cdr3_aa: CASSLNAGASGKHEQYF
cdr3_nt: TGCGCCAGCAGCCTCAATGCGGGGGCTAGCGGGAAACACGAGCAGTACTTC

j_call: TRBJ1-2
cdr3_length: 14
v_call: TRBV27
d_call: -
clone_size: -
cdr3_aa: CASSLNRANYGYTF
cdr3_nt: TGTGCCAGCAGTTTAAACAGAGCTAACTATGGCTACACCTTC

j_call: TRBJ1-1
cdr3_length: 14
v_call: TRBV6-4
d_call: -
clone_size: -
cdr3_aa: CASSPGGANTEAFF
cdr3_nt: TGTGCCAGCAGTCCCGGGGGGGCGAACACTGAAGCTTTCTTT

j_call: TRBJ2-7
cdr3_length: 12
v_call: TRBV30
d_call: -
clone_size: -
cdr3_aa: CAWSENSGRKYF
cdr3_nt: TGTGCCTGGAGCGAGAACTCGGGGAGGAAGTACTTC

j_call: TRBJ1-1
cdr3_length: 12
v_call: TRBV7-9
d_call: -
clone_size: -
cdr3_aa: CSSSLGSTEAFF
cdr3_nt: TGTTCCAGCAGCTTGGGTAGCACTGAAGCTTTTTTT

j_call: TRBJ1-2
cdr3_length: 16
v_call: TRBV10-3
d_call: TRBD1
clone_size: -
cdr3_aa: CAIKTSTGGDDYGYTF
cdr3_nt: TGTGCCATCAAAACGTCGACAGGGGGAGATGACTATGGCTACACCTTC

j_call: TRBJ1-5
cdr3_length: 14
v_call: TRBV15
d_call: -
clone_size: -
cdr3_aa: CATQDSWGNQPQHF
cdr3_nt: TGTGCCACTCAGGACTCTTGGGGCAATCAGCCCCAGCATTTT

j_call: TRBJ1-6
cdr3_length: 13
v_call: TRBV6-5
d_call: -
clone_size: once
cdr3_aa: CASSVQGNSPLHF
cdr3_nt: TGTGCCAGCAGTGTCCAGGGAAATTCACCCCTCCACTTT

j_call: TRBJ1-3
cdr3_length: 11
v_call: TRBV4-2
d_call: -
clone_size: -
cdr3_aa: CASSRGNTIYF
cdr3_nt: TGTGCCAGCAGCCGCGGGAACACCATATATTTT

j_call: TRBJ1-6
cdr3_length: 18
v_call: TRBV11-2
d_call: -
clone_size: -
cdr3_aa: CASSPGGYRSSYNSPLHF
cdr3_nt: TGTGCCAGCAGCCCTGGAGGGTACAGGAGCTCCTATAATTCACCCCTCCACTTT

j_call: TRBJ2-7
cdr3_length: 13
v_call: TRBV7-9
d_call: -
clone_size: few
cdr3_aa: CASGRGGADEQYF
cdr3_nt: TGTGCCAGCGGTCGTGGGGGGGCCGACGAGCAGTACTTC

j_call: TRBJ2-7
cdr3_length: 14
v_call: TRBV7-2
d_call: -
clone_size: -
cdr3_aa: CASSTLGGINEQYF
cdr3_nt: TGTGCCAGCAGTACTCTGGGCGGGATAAATGAGCAGTACTTC

j_call: TRBJ2-1
cdr3_length: 13
v_call: TRBV5-1
d_call: TRBD1
clone_size: -
cdr3_aa: CASAGQAYNEQFF
cdr3_nt: TGCGCCAGCGCGGGACAGGCCTACAATGAGCAGTTCTTC

j_call: TRBJ2-7
cdr3_length: 10
v_call: TRBV29-1
d_call: -
clone_size: -
cdr3_aa: CSVARGEQYF
cdr3_nt: TGCAGCGTTGCTCGCGGGGAGCAGTACTTC